The clone carrying this T cell receptor (beta chain) was seen a few times. The target antigen is unknown. Mismatch with germline at one junction end may stem from a read error. The sample comes from a study of early T cells in non-severe SARS-CoV-2 infection. Whole-study context: Sequencing of unsorted whole blood was done on bulk RNA, leaving chains unpaired. Study observations and caveats: The study's VDJdb matching favored anti-spike CD8 responses and missed private and CD4 specificities.

CDR1 and CDR2 (germline): SGHRS, YFSETQ. The CDR3 has 15 residues. Unique molecular identifiers were attached to individual cDNA molecules. TCRdb reanalysed the 5' RACE reads using MiXCR and keeps one entry per CDR3 protein. This table has about 80,000 distinct CDR3 sequences, roughly an eighth appearing once. The J gene is TRBJ2-7, the V gene TRBV5-1; possibly TRBD1 for D (6 bases). Material: whole blood. This receptor was identified in an adult who was a healthcare worker with PCR-confirmed SARS-CoV-2 infection or an uninfected control (not recorded which). The CDR3 region is CASSLDLGAVDEQYF. Here the CDR3 DNA reads TGCGCCAGTAGCTTAGATTTGGGGGCAGTCGACGAGCAGTACTTC.